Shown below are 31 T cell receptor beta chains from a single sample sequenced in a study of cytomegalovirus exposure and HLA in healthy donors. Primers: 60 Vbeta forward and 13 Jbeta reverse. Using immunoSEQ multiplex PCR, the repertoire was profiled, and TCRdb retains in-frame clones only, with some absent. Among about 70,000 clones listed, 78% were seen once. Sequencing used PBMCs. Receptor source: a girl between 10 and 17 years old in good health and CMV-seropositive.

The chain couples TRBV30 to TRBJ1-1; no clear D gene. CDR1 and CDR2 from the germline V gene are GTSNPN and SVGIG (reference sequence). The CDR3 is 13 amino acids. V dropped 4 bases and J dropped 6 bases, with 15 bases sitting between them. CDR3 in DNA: TGTGCCTGGAAAAACCGATGGTTAGCTGAAGCTTTCTTT. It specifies CAWKNRWLAEAFF. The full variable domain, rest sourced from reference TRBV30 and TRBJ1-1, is SQTIHQWPATLVQPVGSPLSLECTVEGTSNPNLYWYRQAAGRGLQLLFYSVGIGQISSEVPQNLSASRPQDRQFILSSKKLLLSDSGFYLCAWKNRWLAEAFFGQGTRLTVV.

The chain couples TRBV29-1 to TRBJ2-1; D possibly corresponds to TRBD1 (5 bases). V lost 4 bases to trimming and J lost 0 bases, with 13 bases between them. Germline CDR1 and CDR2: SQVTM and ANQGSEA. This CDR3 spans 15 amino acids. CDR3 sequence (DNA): TGCAGCGTTGGGGCAGGGAAAGGCTCCTACAATGAGCAGTTCTTC. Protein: CSVGAGKGSYNEQFF.

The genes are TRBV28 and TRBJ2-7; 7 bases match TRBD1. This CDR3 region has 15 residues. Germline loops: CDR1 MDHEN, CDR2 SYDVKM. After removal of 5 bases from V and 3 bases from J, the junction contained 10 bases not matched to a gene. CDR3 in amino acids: CASSGTRDRLYEQYF. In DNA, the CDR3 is TGTGCCAGCAGTGGAACCCGGGACAGACTCTACGAGCAGTACTTC.

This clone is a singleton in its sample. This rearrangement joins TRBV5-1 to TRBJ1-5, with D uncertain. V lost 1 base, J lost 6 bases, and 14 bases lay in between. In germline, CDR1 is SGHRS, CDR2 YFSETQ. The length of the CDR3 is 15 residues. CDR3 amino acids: CASSLSGEVGQPQHF. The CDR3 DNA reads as TGCGCCAGCAGCTTGAGCGGGGAGGTCGGTCAGCCCCAGCATTTT.

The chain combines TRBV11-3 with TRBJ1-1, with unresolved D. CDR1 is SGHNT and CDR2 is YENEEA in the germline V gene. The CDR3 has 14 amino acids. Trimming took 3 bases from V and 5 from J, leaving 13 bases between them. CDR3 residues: CASSFAGEGTEAFF. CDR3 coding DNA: TGTGCCAGCAGCTTTGCCGGGGAAGGGACTGAAGCTTTCTTT.

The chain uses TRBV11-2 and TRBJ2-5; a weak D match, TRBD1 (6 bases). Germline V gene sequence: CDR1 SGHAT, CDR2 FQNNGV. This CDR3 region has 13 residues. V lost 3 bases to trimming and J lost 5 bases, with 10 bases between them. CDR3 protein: CASSFDRGETQYF. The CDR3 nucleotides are TGTGCCAGCAGCTTCGATAGGGGGGAGACCCAGTACTTC.

The CDR3 spells CASRPGLAGPNEQFF. The CDR3 bases are TGCGCCAGCAGACCGGGACTAGCGGGCCCAAATGAGCAGTTCTTC. The V call is TRBV5-1, the J call TRBJ2-1, with 12 positions matching TRBD2. The CDR3 contains 15 residues. V was pared by 5 bases and J by 7 bases, with 7 bases of the junction left unmatched. CDR1 SGHRS and CDR2 YFSETQ come from the germline V gene.

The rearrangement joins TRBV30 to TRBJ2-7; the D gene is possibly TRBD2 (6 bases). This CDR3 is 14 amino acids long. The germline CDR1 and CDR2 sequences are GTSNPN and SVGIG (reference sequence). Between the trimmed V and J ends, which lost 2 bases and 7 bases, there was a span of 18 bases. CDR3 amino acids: CAWSPQFRGREQYF. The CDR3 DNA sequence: TGTGCCTGGAGTCCCCAATTCCGGGGGAGAGAGCAGTACTTC.

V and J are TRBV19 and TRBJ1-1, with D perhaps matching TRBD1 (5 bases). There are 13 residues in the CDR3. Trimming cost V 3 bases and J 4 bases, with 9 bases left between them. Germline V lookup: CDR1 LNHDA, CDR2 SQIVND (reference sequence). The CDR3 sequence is CASSINRRTEAFF. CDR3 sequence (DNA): TGTGCCAGTAGTATTAACAGGCGCACTGAAGCTTTCTTT.

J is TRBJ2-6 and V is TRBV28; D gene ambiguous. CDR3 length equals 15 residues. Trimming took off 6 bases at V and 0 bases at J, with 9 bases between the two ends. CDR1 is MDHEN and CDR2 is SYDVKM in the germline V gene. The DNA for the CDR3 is TGTGCCAGCAGCCTACAGTCCTCTGGGGCCAACGTCCTGACTTTC. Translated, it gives CASSLQSSGANVLTF.

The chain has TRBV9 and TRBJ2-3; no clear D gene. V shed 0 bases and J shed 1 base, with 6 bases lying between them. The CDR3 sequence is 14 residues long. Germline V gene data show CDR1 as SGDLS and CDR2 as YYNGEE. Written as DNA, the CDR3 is TGTGCCAGCAGCGTAGGTACTGGCACAGATACGCAGTATTTT. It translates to CASSVGTGTDTQYF.

CDR3 protein: CALGLSGNTIYF. The DNA of the CDR3 is TGTGCATTGGGCCTTTCTGGAAACACCATATATTTT. The chain recombines TRBV30 with TRBJ1-3, with D uncertain. Germline loops: CDR1 GTSNPN, CDR2 SVGIG (reference sequence). The CDR3 extends over 12 amino acids.

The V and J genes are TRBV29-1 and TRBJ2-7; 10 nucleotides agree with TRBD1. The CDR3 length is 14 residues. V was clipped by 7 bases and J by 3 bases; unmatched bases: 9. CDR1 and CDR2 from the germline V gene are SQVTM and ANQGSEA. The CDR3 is CSATRGTGDYEQYF. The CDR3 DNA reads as TGCAGCGCTACCCGCGGGACAGGGGACTACGAGCAGTACTTC.

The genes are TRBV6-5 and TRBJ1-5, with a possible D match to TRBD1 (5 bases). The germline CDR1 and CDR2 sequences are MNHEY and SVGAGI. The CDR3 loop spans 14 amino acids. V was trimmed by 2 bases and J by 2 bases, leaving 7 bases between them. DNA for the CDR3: TGTGCCAGCAGTTACAGGGGTGGCAATCAGCCCCAGCATTTT. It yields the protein CASSYRGGNQPQHF.

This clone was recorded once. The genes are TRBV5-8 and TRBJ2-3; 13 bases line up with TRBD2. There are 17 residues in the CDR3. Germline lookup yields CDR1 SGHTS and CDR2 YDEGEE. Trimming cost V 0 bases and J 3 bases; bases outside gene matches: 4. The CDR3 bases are TGTGCCAGCAGCTTGGGGGGGACTAGCGGGGAAACAGATACGCAGTATTTT. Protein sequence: CASSLGGTSGETDTQYF. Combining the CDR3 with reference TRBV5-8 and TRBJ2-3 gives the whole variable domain EAGVTQSPTHLIKTRGQQATLRCSPISGHTSVYWYQQALGLGLQFLLWYDEGEERNRGNFPPRFSGRQFPNYSSELNVNALELEDSALYLCASSLGGTSGETDTQYFGPGTRLTVL.

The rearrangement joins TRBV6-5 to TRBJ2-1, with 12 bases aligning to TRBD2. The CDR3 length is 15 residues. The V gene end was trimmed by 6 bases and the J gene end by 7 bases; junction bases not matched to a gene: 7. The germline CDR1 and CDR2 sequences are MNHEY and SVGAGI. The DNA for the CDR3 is TGTGCCAGCAGCCAGGGACTAGCGGGTATGAATGAGCAGTTCTTC. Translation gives CASSQGLAGMNEQFF.

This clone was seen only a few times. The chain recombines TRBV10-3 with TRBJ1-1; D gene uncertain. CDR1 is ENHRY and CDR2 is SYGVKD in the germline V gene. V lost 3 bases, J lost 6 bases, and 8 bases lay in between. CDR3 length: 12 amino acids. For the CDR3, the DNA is TGTGCCATCAGTGATAGTCAACCTGAAGCTTTCTTT. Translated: CAISDSQPEAFF.

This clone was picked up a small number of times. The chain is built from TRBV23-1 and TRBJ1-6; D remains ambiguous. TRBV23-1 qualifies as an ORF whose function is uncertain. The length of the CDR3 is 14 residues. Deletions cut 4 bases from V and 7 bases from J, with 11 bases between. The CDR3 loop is CASSPHGVNSPLHF. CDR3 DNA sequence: TGCGCCAGCAGTCCCCACGGGGTGAATTCACCCCTCCACTTT.

CDR3 sequence: CASPRGETQYF. The CDR3 DNA is TGTGCCAGTCCGAGGGGGGAGACCCAGTACTTC. The chain combines TRBV28 with TRBJ2-5; tentative D call: TRBD1 (6 bases). V was cut by 9 bases and J by 5 bases, with 10 bases left in between. The CDR3 is 11 amino acids. The germline V gene encodes CDR1 MDHEN and CDR2 SYDVKM.

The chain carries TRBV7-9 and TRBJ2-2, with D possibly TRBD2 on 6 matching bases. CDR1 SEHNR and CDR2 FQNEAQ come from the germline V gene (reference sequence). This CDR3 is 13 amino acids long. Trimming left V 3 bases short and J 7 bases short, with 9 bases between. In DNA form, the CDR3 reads TGTGCCAGCAGCTTGGAGGGAATCGGGGAGCTGTTTTTT. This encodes CASSLEGIGELFF.

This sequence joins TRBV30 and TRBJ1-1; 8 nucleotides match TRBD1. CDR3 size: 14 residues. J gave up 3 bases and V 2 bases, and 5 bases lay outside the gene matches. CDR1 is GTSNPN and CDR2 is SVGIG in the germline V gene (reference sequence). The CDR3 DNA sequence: TGTGCCTGGAGTCCGGGACAGGACCACACTGAAGCTTTCTTT. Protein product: CAWSPGQDHTEAFF.

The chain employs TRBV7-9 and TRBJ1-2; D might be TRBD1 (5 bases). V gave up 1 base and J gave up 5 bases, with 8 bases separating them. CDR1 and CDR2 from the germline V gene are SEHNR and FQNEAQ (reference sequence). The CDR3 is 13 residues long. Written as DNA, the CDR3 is TGTGCCAGCAGCTTAGGGACACCATATGGCTACACCTTC. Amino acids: CASSLGTPYGYTF.

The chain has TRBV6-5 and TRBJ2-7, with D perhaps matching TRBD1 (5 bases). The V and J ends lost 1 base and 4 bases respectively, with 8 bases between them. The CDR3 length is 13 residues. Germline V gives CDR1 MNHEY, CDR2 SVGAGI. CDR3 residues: CASSYLGRYEQYF. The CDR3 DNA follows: TGTGCCAGCAGTTACTTGGGGCGGTACGAGCAGTACTTC.

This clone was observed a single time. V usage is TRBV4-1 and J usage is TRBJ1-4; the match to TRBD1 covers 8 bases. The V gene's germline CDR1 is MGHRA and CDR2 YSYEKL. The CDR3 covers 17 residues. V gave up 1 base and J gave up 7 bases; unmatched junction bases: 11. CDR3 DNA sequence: TGCGCCAGCAGCCAAGCCCCGCCAGGGGGCGAAGGTGAAAAACTGTTTTTT. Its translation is CASSQAPPGGEGEKLFF.

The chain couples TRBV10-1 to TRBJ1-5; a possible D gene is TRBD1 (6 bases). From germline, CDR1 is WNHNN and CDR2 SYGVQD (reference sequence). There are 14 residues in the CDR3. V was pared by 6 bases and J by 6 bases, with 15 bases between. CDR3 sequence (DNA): TGCGCCAGCAGGGACAGAATAATTTGTCAGCCCCAGCATTTT. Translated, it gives CASRDRIICQPQHF.

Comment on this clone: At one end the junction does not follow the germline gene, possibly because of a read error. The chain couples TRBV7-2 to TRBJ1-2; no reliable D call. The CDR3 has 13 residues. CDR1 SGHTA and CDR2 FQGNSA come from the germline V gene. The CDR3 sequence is CVSSLPRSRGYTF. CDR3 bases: TGTGTCAGCAGCTTACCGAGGAGTAGGGGCTACACCTTC.

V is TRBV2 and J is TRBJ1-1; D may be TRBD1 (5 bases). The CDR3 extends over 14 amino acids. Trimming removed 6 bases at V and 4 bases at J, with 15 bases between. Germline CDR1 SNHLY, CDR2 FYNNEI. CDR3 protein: CASRLQALSTEAFF. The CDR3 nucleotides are TGTGCCAGCAGACTACAGGCTTTGAGCACTGAAGCTTTCTTT.

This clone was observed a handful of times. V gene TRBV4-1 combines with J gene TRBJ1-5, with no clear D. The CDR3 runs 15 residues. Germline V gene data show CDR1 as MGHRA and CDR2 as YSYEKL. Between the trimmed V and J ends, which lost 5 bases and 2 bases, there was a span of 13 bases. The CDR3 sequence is CASSYERDGNQPQHF. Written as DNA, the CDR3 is TGCGCCAGCAGCTACGAGAGGGATGGCAATCAGCCCCAGCATTTT.

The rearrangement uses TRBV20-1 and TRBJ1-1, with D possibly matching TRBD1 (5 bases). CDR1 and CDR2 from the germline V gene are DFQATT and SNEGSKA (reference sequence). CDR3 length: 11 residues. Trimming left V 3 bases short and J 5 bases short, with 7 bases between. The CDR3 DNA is TGCAGTGCTAGCCGGACAACTGAAGCTTTCTTT. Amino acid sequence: CSASRTTEAFF.

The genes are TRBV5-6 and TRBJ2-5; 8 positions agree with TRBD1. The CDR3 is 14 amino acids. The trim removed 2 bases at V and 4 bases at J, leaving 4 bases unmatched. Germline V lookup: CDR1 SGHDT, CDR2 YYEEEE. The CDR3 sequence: CASSLGQGLETQYF. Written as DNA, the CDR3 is TGTGCCAGCAGCTTAGGACAGGGCCTAGAGACCCAGTACTTC.

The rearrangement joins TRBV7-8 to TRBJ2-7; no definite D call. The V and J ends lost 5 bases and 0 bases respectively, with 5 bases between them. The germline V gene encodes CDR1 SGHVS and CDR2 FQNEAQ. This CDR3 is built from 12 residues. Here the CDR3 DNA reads TGTGCCAGCAGCCCGAGCTCCTACGAGCAGTACTTC. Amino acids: CASSPSSYEQYF.